This TCR beta chain is drawn from a study of molecular identifiers for immune sequencing clone quantification. CDR3 length equals 13 residues. Germline CDR1 and CDR2: DFQATT and SNEGSKA (reference sequence). Remarks on this clonotype: This may stem from a read error, because a much larger clone lies one nucleotide away.

TCRdb re-called the PCR reads through MiXCR, storing one row per CDR3 protein. Seen here are under 800,000 distinct CDR3 sequences, around 25% observed once, and the top ten hold about 0.84%. This clonotype was sampled from a human donor in good health. Some libraries in this study had Jurkat cell RNA spiked in. This chain joins TRBV20-1 and TRBJ2-5; 9 positions agree with TRBD1. Sample: naive CD8+ T cells from blood, with Jurkat cell RNA spiked in. Subset noted: FACS-sorted CD8+CD4-CCR7+CD45RA+ naive T cells. The CDR3 here is CSAPDRGPETPYF. CDR3 DNA sequence: TGCAGTGCTCCGGACAGGGGTCCCGAGACCCCGTACTTC.